Listed here is a single TCR beta chain. The sample belongs to a study of CD8 T cells in Susac syndrome. RNA was extracted with the RNeasy kit, and a quantity of 0.5 to 1 ug was reverse transcribed using random hexamers. Amplification of the TCR beta CDR3 was carried out by immunoSEQ multiplex PCR, which spanned a total of 54 Vbeta and 13 Jbeta segments. One entry per CDR3 protein, called by TCRdb with MiXCR from the immunoSEQ multiplex PCR reads. The data contain under 150,000 distinct CDR3 sequences, 90% to 95% of them singletons. TEMRA cells were enriched by FACS, and CD4+ and CD8+ T cells were negatively isolated. Sequenced sample: CD4+ T cells from PBMCs. The sequence was collected from a human donor with multiple sclerosis.

CDR3 residues: CASRRAGVNYGYTF. The DNA for the CDR3 is TGTGCCAGCAGACGGGCGGGGGTTAACTATGGCTACACCTTC. The V call is TRBV28, the J call TRBJ1-2, with D possibly being TRBD1 (5 bases). Germline V CDR1 and CDR2: MDHEN, SYDVKM. V gave up 6 bases and J gave up 1 base, with 12 bases separating them. The CDR3 contains 14 residues.